The clone carrying this T cell receptor (beta chain) came up once. Its specificity is unknown. The data were taken from a study of T cell clonotyping in hematopoietic cell transplantation. Findings of the study overall: Broader posttransplant TCR repertoire diversity was predicted by graft donor and pretransplant recipient Inverse Simpson Index values. No sorting was done, leaving CD4 and CD8 contributions mixed. At the given depth, recipient repertoires were over 97% de novo clonotypes.

Recipient blood drawn about 28 days pretransplant and days 30, 100, 180 after. The table came from immunoSEQ multiplex PCR; TCRdb's copy has only in-frame clones and leaves some out. The table shows about 10,000 clones, with around four fifths occurring only once. The origin of this receptor is a female patient in her thirties or forties who had an allogeneic stem cell transplant from a related donor, so T cells may come from the graft donor. Some clones in this sample may be carry-over from other donors' samples. The material was PBMCs, obtained 30 days after allogeneic stem cell transplant.

The CDR3 loop is CASSAASGFSYEQYF. For the CDR3, the DNA is TGTGCCAGCAGCGCCGCTAGCGGGTTCTCCTACGAGCAGTACTTC. The chain uses TRBV9 and TRBJ2-7, with 8 bases lining up with TRBD2. The CDR3 totals 15 residues. Germline CDR1 reads SGDLS; CDR2 reads YYNGEE. Trimming removed 3 bases from V and 0 bases from J; junction bases left unmatched: 5.